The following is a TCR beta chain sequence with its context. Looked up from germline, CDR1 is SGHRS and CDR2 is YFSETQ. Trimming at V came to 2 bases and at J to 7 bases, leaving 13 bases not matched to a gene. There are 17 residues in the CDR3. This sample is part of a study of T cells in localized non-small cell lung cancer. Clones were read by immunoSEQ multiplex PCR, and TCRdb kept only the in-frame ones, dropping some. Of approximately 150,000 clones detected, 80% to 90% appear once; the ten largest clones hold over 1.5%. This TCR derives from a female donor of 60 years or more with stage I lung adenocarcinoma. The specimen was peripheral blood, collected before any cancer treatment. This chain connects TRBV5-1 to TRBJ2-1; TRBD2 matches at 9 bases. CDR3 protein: CASSFGLAGPRGNEQFF. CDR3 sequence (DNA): TGCGCCAGCAGCTTCGGGCTAGCGGGGCCCCGGGGTAATGAGCAGTTCTTC.